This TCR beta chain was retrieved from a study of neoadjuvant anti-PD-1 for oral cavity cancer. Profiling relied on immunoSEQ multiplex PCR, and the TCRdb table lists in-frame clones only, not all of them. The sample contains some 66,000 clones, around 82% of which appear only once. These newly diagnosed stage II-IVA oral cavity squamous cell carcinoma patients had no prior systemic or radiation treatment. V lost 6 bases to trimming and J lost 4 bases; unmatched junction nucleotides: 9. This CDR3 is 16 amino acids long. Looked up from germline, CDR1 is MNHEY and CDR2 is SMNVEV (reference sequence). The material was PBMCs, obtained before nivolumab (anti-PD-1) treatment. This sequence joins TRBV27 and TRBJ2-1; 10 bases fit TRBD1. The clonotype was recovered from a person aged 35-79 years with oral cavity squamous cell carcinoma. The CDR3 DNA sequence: TGTGCCAGCAGCTCAGTCGGGACAGGGGTTTACAATGAGCAGTTCTTC. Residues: CASSSVGTGVYNEQFF.